These 10 T cell receptor beta chains were all obtained from the same sample, sequenced in a study of response to subunit inactivated influenza vaccine. In TCRdb, the RT-PCR reads were re-called with MiXCR into one record per CDR3 protein. Of 150,000 to 200,000 distinct CDR3 sequences in the sample, 12% are singletons; the top ten hold roughly 29%. Another study also made use of these data, one on T cells expressing NK-cell markers. That publication notes: The TCR beta cDNA came from 5'RACE template switching with UMIs.

This sample comprised CD8+ T cells sorted from PBMCs, obtained approximately 12 days after vaccination. These receptors all stem from a man aged 50 or older who received an inactivated influenza vaccine.

This clonotype was counted between two and nine times. The chain has TRBV24-1 and TRBJ1-5; D is unclear. V was cut by 4 bases and J by 1 base, with 7 bases left in between. The CDR3 has 14 amino acids. Germline V gene data show CDR1 as KGHDR and CDR2 as SFDVKD. The chain's CDR3 is CATSDGQSNQPQHF. CDR3 DNA: TGTGCCACCAGTGACGGGCAGAGCAATCAGCCCCAGCATTTT.

This chain connects TRBV3-1 to TRBJ2-7; a weak D match, TRBD1 (5 bases). This CDR3 spans 15 amino acids. The germline CDR1 and CDR2 sequences are LGHDT and YNNKEL (reference sequence). V gave up 1 base and J gave up 0 bases, with 10 bases separating them. The CDR3 sequence is CASSQVLQGSYEQYF. DNA of the CDR3: TGTGCCAGCAGCCAAGTGTTGCAGGGCTCCTACGAGCAGTACTTC.

This clonotype has just a few counts. V is TRBV24-1 and J is TRBJ2-1; TRBD2 matches at 7 bases. V lost 3 bases to trimming and J lost 4 bases; unmatched junction nucleotides: 11. The CDR3 has 17 amino acids. Germline CDR1 reads KGHDR; CDR2 reads SFDVKD. The CDR3 nucleotides are TGTGCCACCAGTGATGGGGGACTAACCACCCGTTACAATGAGCAGTTCTTC. This codes for CATSDGGLTTRYNEQFF.

The chain links TRBV5-1 to TRBJ2-7, with a weak D call TRBD2 (6 bases). V gave up 3 bases and J gave up 4 bases, with 11 bases separating them. CDR3 length: 13 amino acids. Per germline, CDR1 SGHRS and CDR2 YFSETQ. In nucleotides, the CDR3 is TGCGCCAGCAGCTGGGCGGGAAGTTACGAGCAGTACTTC. Translated: CASSWAGSYEQYF.

This clonotype was detected a few times. V is TRBV7-3 and J is TRBJ2-1; TRBD2 agrees at 14 bases. Germline CDR1 is SGHTA and CDR2 is FQGTGA. The CDR3 consists of 14 residues. The V and J ends lost 5 bases and 7 bases, in that order; junction bases with no gene match: 1. The CDR3 sequence is CASSRTSGGNEQFF. The CDR3, as DNA: TGTGCCAGCAGCCGGACTAGCGGGGGGAATGAGCAGTTCTTC.

This clonotype was picked up many times. The chain employs TRBV7-9 and TRBJ1-5; weak D call: TRBD1 (6 bases). The V end lost 1 base, the J end lost 2 bases, and 9 bases lay between the germline ends. The CDR3 is made up of 15 amino acids. Germline CDR1 and CDR2: SEHNR and FQNEAQ (reference sequence). CDR3 DNA sequence: TGTGCCAGCAGCTTAGGCAGGGGCGGCAATCAGCCCCAGCATTTT. Its translation: CASSLGRGGNQPQHF.

The chain employs TRBV27 and TRBJ2-1; the match to TRBD1 covers 10 bases. Per germline, CDR1 MNHEY and CDR2 SMNVEV (reference sequence). V gave up 6 bases and J gave up 7 bases; unmatched junction bases: 6. The CDR3 is 14 amino acids. This chain's CDR3 is CASRYPGQGNEQFF. Written as DNA, the CDR3 is TGTGCCAGCAGATATCCGGGACAGGGGAATGAGCAGTTCTTC.

The chain carries TRBV12-3 or TRBV12-4 and TRBJ2-3; 9 bases map to TRBD1. The CDR3 is made up of 16 amino acids. Trimming removed 6 bases from V and 3 bases from J; junction bases left unmatched: 10. CDR3 in amino acids: CASRSSRDRATDTQYF. The CDR3 DNA follows: TGTGCCAGCAGGTCGTCCAGGGACAGGGCTACAGATACGCAGTATTTT.

This clonotype has more than one count but fewer than ten. V is TRBV11-2 and J is TRBJ1-1; TRBD1 is a possible D gene (6 bases). From germline, CDR1 is SGHAT and CDR2 FQNNGV. V was cut by 5 bases and J by 6 bases, with 13 bases left in between. The CDR3 covers 13 residues. CDR3 DNA: TGTGCCAGCAGCCCCGGGGGCATCTCTGAAGCTTTCTTT. It translates to CASSPGGISEAFF.

This clonotype came up a few times. V and J are TRBV24-1 and TRBJ2-2; D is possibly TRBD2 (6 bases). Looked up from germline, CDR1 is KGHDR and CDR2 is SFDVKD. Trimming took 4 bases from V and 2 from J, leaving 13 bases between them. There are 16 residues in the CDR3. CDR3 protein: CATSDRPGLNTGELFF. The CDR3 DNA reads TGTGCCACCAGTGACCGACCGGGACTTAACACCGGGGAGCTGTTTTTT.